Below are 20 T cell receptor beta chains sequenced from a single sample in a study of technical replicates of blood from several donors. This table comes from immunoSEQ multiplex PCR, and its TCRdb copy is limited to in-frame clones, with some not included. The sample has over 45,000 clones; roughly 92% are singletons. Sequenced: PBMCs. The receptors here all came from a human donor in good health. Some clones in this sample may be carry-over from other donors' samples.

The DNA for the CDR3 is TGTGCCAGCAGCCACAGCGGGGGGCGGGCCCGAGGACAGCCCCAGCATTTT. Amino acid sequence: CASSHSGGRARGQPQHF. V usage is TRBV4-2 and J usage is TRBJ1-5; tentative D call: TRBD1 (6 bases). V was clipped by 3 bases and J by 7 bases, with 22 bases between them. The CDR3 length is 17 residues. Germline assignment: CDR1 LGHNA and CDR2 YNFKEQ.

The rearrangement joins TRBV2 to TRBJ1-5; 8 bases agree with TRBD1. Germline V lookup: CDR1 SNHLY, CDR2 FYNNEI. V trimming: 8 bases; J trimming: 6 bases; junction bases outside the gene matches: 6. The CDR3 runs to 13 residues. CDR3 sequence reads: CASAQGVSQPQHF. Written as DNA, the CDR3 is TGTGCCAGCGCACAGGGGGTGAGTCAGCCCCAGCATTTT.

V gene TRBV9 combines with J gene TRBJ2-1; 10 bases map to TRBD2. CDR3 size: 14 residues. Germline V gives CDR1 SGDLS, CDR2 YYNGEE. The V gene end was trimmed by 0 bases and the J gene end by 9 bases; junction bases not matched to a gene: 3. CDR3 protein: CASSVASGSVEQFF. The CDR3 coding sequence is TGTGCCAGCAGCGTAGCTAGCGGGAGTGTTGAGCAGTTCTTC.

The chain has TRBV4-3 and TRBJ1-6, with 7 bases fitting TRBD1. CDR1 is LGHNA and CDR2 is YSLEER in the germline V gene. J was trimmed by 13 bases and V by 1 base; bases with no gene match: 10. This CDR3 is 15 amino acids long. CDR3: CASSQVATGQNPLHF. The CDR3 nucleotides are TGCGCCAGCAGCCAAGTGGCGACAGGGCAAAATCCCCTCCACTTT.

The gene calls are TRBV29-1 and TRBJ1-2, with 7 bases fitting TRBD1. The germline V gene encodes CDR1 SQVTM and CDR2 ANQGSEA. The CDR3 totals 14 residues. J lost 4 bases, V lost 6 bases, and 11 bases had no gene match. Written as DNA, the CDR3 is TGCAGCGTCGAAATCCCGGGACAGTTCTATGGCTACACCTTC. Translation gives CSVEIPGQFYGYTF.

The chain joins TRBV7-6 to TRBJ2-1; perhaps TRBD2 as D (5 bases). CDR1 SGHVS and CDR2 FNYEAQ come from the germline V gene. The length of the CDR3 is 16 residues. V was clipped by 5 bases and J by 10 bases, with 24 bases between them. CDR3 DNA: TGTGCCAGCAGCCCGAGCGAGGGCGGACGTGGGAACGAGCAGTTCTTC. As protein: CASSPSEGGRGNEQFF. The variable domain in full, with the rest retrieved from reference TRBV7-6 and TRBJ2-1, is GAGVSQSPRYKVTKRGQDVALRCDPISGHVSLYWYRQALGQGPEFLTYFNYEAQQDKSGLPNDRFSAERPEGSISTLTIQRTEQRDSAMYRCASSPSEGGRGNEQFFGPGTRLTVL.

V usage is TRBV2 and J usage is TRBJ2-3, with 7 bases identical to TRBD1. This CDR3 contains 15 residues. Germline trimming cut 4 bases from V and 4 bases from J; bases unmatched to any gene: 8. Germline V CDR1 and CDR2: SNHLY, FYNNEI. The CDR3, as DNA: TGTGCCAGCAGTGCGAGGGGGCGGAGGTCAGATACGCAGTATTTT. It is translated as CASSARGRRSDTQYF.

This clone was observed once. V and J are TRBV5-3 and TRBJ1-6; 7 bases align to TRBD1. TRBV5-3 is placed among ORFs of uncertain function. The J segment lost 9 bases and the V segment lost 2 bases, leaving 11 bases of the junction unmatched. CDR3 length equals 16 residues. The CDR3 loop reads CARSLSVAGGASPLHF. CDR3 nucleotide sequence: TGTGCCAGAAGCTTATCTGTCGCAGGGGGTGCTTCACCCCTCCACTTT.

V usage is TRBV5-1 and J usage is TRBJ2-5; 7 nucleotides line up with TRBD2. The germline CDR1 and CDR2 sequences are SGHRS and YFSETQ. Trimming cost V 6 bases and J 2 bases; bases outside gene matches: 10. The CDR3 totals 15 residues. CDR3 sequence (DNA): TGCGCCAGCACCCAGGCTGCTAGCGGACAAGAGACCCAGTACTTC. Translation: CASTQAASGQETQYF. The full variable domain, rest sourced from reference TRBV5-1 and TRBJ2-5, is KAGVTQTPRYLIKTRGQQVTLSCSPISGHRSVSWYQQTPGQGLQFLFEYFSETQRNKGNFPGRFSGRQFSNSRSEMNVSTLELGDSALYLCASTQAASGQETQYFGPGTRLLVL.

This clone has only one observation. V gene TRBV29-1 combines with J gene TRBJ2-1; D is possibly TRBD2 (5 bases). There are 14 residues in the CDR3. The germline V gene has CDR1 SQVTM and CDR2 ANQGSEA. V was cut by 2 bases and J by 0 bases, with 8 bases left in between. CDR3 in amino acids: CSVELTSSYNEQFF. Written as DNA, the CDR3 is TGCAGCGTTGAACTTACTAGCTCCTACAATGAGCAGTTCTTC.

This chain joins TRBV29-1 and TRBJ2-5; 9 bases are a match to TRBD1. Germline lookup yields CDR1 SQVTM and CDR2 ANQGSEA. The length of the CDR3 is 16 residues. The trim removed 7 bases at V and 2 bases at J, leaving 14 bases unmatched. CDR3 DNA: TGCAGCGCTCGGACAGGGGTTACTCCCATTCAAGAGACCCAGTACTTC. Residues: CSARTGVTPIQETQYF. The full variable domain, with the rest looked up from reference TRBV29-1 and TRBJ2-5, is SAVISQKPSRDICQRGTSLTIQCQVDSQVTMMFWYRQQPGQSLTLIATANQGSEATYESGFVIDKFPISRPNLTFSTLTVSNMSPEDSSIYLCSARTGVTPIQETQYFGPGTRLLVL.

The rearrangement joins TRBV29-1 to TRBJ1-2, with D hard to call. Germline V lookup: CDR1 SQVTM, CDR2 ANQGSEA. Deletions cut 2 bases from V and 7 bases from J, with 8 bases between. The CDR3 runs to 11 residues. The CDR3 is CSVESRGGYTF. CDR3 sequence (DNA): TGCAGCGTTGAATCGAGAGGTGGCTACACCTTC.

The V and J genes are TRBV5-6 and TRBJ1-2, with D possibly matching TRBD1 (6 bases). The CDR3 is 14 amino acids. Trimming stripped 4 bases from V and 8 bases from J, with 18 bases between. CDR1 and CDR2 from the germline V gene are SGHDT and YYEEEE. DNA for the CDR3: TGTGCCAGCAGCGGAGGACAGAGAAGGTGGGGCTACACCTTC. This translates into CASSGGQRRWGYTF.

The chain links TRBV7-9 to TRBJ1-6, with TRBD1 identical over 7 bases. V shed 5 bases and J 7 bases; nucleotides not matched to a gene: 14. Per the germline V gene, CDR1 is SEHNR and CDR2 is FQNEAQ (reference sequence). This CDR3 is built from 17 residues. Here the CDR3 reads CASSLRGQGGSNSPLHF. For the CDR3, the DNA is TGTGCCAGCAGCCTTAGGGGGCAGGGGGGTTCGAATTCACCCCTCCACTTT.

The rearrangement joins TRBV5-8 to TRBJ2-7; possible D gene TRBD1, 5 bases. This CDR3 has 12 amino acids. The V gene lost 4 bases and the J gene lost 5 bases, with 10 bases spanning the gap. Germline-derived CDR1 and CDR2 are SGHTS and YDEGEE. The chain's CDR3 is CASSRRAHEQYF. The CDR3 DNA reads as TGTGCCAGCAGCCGCAGGGCCCACGAGCAGTACTTC.

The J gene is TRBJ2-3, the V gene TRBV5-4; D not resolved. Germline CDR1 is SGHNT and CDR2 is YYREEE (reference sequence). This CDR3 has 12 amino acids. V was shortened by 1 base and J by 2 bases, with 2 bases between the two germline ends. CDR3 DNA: TGTGCCAGCAGCTTGCTCACAGATACGCAGTATTTT. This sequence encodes CASSLLTDTQYF.

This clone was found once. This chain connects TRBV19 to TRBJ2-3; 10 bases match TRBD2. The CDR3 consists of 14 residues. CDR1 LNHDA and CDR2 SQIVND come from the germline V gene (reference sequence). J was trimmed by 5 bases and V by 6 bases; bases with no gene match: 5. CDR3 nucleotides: TGTGCCAGTAGACTAGCGGGAAGGGGAGATACGCAGTATTTT. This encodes CASRLAGRGDTQYF.

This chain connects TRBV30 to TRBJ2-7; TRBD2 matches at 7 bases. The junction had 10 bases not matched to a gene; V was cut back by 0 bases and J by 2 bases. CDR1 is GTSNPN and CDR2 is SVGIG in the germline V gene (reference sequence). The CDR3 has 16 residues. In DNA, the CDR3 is TGTGCCTGGAGTGTATTGTACCTAGCGGAAGCCTACGAGCAGTACTTC. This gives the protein CAWSVLYLAEAYEQYF.

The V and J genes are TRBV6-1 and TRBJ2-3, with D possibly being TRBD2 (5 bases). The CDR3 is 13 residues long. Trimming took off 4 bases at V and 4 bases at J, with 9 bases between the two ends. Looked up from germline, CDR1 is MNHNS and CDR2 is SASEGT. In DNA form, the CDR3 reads TGTGCCAGCAGTGTGGACTCAGCAGATACGCAGTATTTT. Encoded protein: CASSVDSADTQYF.

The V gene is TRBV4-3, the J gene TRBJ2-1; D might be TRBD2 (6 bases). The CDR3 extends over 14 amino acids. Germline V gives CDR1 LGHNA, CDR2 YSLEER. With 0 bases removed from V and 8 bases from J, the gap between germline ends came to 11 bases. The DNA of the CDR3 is TGCGCCAGCAGCCAAGAAACTAGCATCCATGAGCAGTTCTTC. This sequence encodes CASSQETSIHEQFF.